Included here is one TCR beta chain sequence, with context. Its target is not known. The data were taken from a study of T cell responses to AZD1222 COVID-19 vaccine. Overall study results and limits: Increases in Spike-specific TCR breadth and depth were seen after two AZD1222 doses. Dominant CD4 TCR responses targeted spike regions 160-218 and 743-854. All repertoire sampling was performed exclusively after the peak T cell response. There were mostly white British donors and more females than males, and clonal diversity was possibly underestimated.

Clones were sequenced by immunoSEQ multiplex PCR, and TCRdb holds only the in-frame ones, with some missing. Among over 150,000 clones listed, roughly 87% were seen once. In germline, CDR1 is SQVTM, CDR2 ANQGSEA. The V end was cut by 4 bases, the J end by 6 bases, with 7 bases between. The CDR3 runs to 11 residues. This specimen consisted of peripheral blood, obtained on day 0 of AZD1222 vaccination. The clonotype was recovered from an adult in good health. This sequence joins TRBV29-1 and TRBJ1-5; D unclear. CDR3 in DNA: TGCAGCGTTGGGGAGGCTCAGCCCCAGCATTTT. Translation: CSVGEAQPQHF.